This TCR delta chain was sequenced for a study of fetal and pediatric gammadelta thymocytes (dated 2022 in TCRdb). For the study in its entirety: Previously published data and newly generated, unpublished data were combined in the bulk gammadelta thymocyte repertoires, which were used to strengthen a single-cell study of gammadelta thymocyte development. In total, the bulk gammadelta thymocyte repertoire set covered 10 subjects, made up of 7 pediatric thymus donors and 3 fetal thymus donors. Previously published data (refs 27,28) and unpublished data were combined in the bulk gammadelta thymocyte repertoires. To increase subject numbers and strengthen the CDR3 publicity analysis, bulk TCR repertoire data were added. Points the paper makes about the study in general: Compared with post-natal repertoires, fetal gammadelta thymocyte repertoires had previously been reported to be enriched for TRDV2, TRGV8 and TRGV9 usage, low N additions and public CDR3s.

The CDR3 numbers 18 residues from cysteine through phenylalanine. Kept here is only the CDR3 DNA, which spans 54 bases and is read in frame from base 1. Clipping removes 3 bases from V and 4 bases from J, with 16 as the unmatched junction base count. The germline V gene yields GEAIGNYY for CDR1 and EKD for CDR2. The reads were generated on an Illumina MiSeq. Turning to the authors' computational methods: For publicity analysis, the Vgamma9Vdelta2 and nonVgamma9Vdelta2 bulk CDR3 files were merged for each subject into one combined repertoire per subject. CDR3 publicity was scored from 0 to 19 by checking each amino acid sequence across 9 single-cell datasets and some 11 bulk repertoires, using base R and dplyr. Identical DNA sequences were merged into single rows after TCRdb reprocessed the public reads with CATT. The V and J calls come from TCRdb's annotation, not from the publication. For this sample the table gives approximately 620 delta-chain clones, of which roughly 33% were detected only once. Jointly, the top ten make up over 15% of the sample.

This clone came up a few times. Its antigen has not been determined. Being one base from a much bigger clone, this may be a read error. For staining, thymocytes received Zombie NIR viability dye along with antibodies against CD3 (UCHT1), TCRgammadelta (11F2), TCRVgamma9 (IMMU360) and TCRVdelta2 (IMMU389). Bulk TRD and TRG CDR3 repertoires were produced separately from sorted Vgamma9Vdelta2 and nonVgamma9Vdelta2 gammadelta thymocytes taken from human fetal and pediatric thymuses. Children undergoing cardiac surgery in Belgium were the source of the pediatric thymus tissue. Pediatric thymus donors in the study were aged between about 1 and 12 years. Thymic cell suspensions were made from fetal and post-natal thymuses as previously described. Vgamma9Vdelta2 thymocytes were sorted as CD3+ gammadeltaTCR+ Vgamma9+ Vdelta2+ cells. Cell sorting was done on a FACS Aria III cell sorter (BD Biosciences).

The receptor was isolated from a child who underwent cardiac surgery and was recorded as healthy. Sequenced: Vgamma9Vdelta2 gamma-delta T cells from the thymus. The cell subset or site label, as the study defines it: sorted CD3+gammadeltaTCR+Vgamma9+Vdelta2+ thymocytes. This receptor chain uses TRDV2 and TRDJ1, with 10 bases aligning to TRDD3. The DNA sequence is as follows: TGTGCCTGTGACGCGGTCAGATGGGGGATACCGGTGGGCGATAAACTCATCTTT. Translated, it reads CACDAVRWGIPVGDKLIF.